Listed below are T cell receptor beta chains from one sample, sequenced in a study of blood T cell repertoires in COVID-19. Sequenced by immunoSEQ multiplex PCR; TCRdb stores in-frame clones only, minus some. The top ten hold more than 4% of the sample, which has 200,000 to 250,000 clones, about four fifths seen once. Sequenced sample: peripheral blood. These receptors were obtained from a man in his fifties with acute or convalescent COVID-19. Both conserved end residues are part of each CDR3. The D gene is left open where the match is weak. Size is stated for part of the rows, as once, few or many counts, or as a class when the clone is expanded.

v_call	j_call	clone_size	d_call	cdr3_aa	cdr3_nt
TRBV4-1	TRBJ1-6	NA	NA	CASSHPRGELSPLHF	TGCGCCAGCAGCCACCCACGGGGGGAACTTTCACCCCTCCACTTT
TRBV5-5	TRBJ2-7	NA	TRBD2	CASTSGGSDLSYEQYF	TGTGCCAGCACCTCCGGGGGGAGCGACCTTTCCTACGAGCAGTACTTC
TRBV28	TRBJ2-1	NA	TRBD2	CASSLAGVSYNEQFF	TGTGCCAGCAGTTTAGCGGGAGTCTCCTACAATGAGCAGTTCTTC
TRBV9	TRBJ1-6	NA	NA	CASSVGDTNSPLHF	TGTGCCAGCAGCGTAGGGGACACTAATTCACCCCTCCACTTT
TRBV25-1	TRBJ2-1	NA	TRBD1	CASSDLSTGESYNEQFF	TGTGCCAGCAGTGACCTCTCGACAGGGGAATCTTACAATGAGCAGTTCTTC
TRBV6-5	TRBJ1-6	NA	NA	CASSYRAEIRTAILHF	TGTGCCAGCAGTTACCGAGCCGAGATCCGGACAGCTATTCTCCACTTT
TRBV19	TRBJ2-7	many	TRBD2	CASSRSTSGINEQYF	TGTGCCAGTAGTCGATCGACTAGCGGGATCAACGAGCAGTACTTC
TRBV2	TRBJ2-7	few	TRBD2	CASSLRLADEQYF	TGTGCCAGCAGTCTGAGACTAGCGGACGAGCAGTACTTC
TRBV6-5	TRBJ2-1	NA	NA	CASSYSSYNEQFF	TGTGCCAGCAGTTACTCCTCGTACAATGAGCAGTTCTTC
TRBV19	TRBJ2-5	NA	TRBD2	CASSMGASGLQTQYF	TGTGCCAGTAGTATGGGTGCTAGCGGTCTGCAGACCCAGTACTTC
TRBV28	TRBJ1-1	NA	TRBD1	CAITGDTEAFF	TGTGCCATAACAGGGGACACTGAAGCTTTCTTT
TRBV13	TRBJ1-6	NA	NA	CASSSAGLSYNSPLHF	TGTGCCAGCAGCTCCGCAGGGCTCTCCTATAATTCACCCCTCCACTTT
TRBV7-3	TRBJ1-1	NA	NA	CASSSTPNTEAFF	TGTGCCAGCAGTTCAACACCGAACACTGAAGCTTTCTTT
TRBV10-3	TRBJ2-1	NA	TRBD1	CAISEGQGYNEQFF	TGTGCCATCAGTGAGGGACAGGGTTACAATGAGCAGTTCTTC
TRBV5-1	TRBJ1-1	NA	NA	CASSLGTENTEAFF	TGCGCCAGCAGCTTGGGGACAGAGAACACTGAAGCTTTCTTT
TRBV6-5	TRBJ2-2	NA	NA	CASGGLSSGELFF	TGTGCATCAGGCGGGTTGTCTTCCGGGGAGCTGTTTTTT
TRBV11-2	TRBJ2-1	NA	NA	CASSLDLAPYNEQFF	TGTGCCAGCAGCTTAGATCTAGCCCCCTACAATGAGCAGTTCTTC
TRBV20-1	TRBJ2-7	NA	NA	CSANEGGLYEQYF	TGCAGTGCTAATGAGGGTGGGCTTTACGAGCAGTACTTC
TRBV28	TRBJ1-4	NA	TRBD1	CASSWTGTNEKLFF	TGTGCCAGCAGTTGGACAGGGACTAATGAAAAACTGTTTTTT
TRBV28	TRBJ2-3	NA	TRBD2	CASSPPGGSDTQYF	TGTGCCAGCAGTCCGCCGGGAGGCTCCGATACGCAGTATTTT
TRBV21-1	TRBJ2-3	once	NA	CASSEDGRDTDTQYF	TGTGCCAGCAGCGAAGACGGGCGGGACACAGATACGCAGTATTTT
TRBV9	TRBJ1-4	NA	TRBD1	CASSGQGGPGKLFF	TGTGCCAGCAGCGGACAGGGTGGGCCAGGAAAACTGTTTTTT
TRBV19	TRBJ2-2	NA	TRBD2	CASTRGLAGLVGELFF	TGTGCCAGTACCCGAGGACTAGCGGGATTGGTCGGGGAGCTGTTTTTT
TRBV3-1/TRBV3-2	TRBJ2-7	NA	NA	CASSLRLGGEQYF	TGTGCCAGCAGCCTCCGACTAGGAGGCGAGCAGTACTTC
TRBV20-1	TRBJ2-7	NA	TRBD2	CSASEAGRANHEQYF	TGCAGTGCTAGTGAGGCCGGGAGGGCGAACCACGAGCAGTACTTC
TRBV12-1	TRBJ1-2	NA	NA	CASSGGLSNYGYTF	TGTGCCAGCAGCGGGGGACTTTCTAACTATGGCTACACCTTC
TRBV6-5	TRBJ2-4	NA	TRBD2	CASNLAGVLNIQYF	TGTGCCAGCAACCTAGCGGGAGTTCTAAACATTCAGTACTTC
TRBV24-1	TRBJ2-1	once	TRBD2	CATSRLATEQFF	TGTGCCACCAGTAGACTAGCGACTGAGCAGTTCTTC
TRBV4-2	TRBJ2-2	NA	NA	CASSQGGDTGELFF	TGTGCCAGCAGCCAAGGGGGCGACACCGGGGAGCTGTTTTTT